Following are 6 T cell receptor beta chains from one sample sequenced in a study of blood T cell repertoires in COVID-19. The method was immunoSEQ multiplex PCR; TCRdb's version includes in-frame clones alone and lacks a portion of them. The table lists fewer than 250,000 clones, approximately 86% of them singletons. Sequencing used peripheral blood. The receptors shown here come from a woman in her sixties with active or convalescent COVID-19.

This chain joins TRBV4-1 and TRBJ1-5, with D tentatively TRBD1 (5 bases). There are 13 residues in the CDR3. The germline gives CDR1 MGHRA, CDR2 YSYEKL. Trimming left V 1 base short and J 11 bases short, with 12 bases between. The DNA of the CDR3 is TGCGCCAGCAGCCAAGCCCTGGAGGGGACCCAGCATTTT. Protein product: CASSQALEGTQHF.

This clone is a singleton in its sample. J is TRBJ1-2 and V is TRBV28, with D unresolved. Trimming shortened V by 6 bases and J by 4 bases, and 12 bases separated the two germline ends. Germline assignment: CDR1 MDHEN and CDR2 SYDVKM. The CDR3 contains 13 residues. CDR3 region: CASSPAGSYGYTF. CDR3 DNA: TGTGCCAGCAGCCCCGCAGGCTCCTATGGCTACACCTTC.

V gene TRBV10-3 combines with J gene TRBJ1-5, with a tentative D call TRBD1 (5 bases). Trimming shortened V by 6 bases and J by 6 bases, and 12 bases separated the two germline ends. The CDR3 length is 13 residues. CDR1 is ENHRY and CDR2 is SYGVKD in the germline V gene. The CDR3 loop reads CAIRGAGGQPQHF. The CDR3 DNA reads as TGTGCCATCAGAGGGGCAGGCGGTCAGCCCCAGCATTTT.

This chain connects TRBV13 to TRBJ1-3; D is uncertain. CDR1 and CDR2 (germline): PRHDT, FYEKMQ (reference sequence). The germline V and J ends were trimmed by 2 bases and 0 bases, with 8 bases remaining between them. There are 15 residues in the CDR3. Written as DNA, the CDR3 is TGTGCCAGCAGCTTACCCGCAGACTCTGGAAACACCATATATTTT. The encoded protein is CASSLPADSGNTIYF.

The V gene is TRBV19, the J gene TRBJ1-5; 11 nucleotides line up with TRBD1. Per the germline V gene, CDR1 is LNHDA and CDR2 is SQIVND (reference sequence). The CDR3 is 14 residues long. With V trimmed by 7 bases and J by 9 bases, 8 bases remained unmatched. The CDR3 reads CASNGDRGGRPQHF. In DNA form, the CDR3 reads TGTGCCAGTAACGGGGACAGGGGGGGTAGGCCCCAGCATTTT. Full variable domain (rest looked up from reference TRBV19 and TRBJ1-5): DGGITQSPKYLFRKEGQNVTLSCEQNLNHDAMYWYRQDPGQGLRLIYYSQIVNDFQKGDIAEGYSVSREKKESFPLTVTSAQKNPTAFYLCASNGDRGGRPQHFGDGTRLSIL.

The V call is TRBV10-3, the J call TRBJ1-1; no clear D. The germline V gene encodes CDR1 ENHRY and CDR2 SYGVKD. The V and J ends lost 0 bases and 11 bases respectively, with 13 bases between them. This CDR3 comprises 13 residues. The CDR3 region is CAISESDRLEAFF. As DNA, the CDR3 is TGTGCCATCAGTGAGTCCGATAGATTAGAGGCTTTCTTT.